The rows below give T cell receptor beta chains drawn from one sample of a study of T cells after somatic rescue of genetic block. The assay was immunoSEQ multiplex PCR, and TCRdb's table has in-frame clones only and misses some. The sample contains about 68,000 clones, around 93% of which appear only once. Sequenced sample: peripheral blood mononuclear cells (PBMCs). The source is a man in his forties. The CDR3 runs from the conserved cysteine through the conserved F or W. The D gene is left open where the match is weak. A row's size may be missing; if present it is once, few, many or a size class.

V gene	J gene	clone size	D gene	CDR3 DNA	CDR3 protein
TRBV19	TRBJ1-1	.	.	TGTGCCAGTAGGTCCCCCGGACAGTCGAACACTGAAGCTTTCTTT	CASRSPGQSNTEAFF
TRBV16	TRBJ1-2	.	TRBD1	TGTGCCAGCAGCTCAAACAGGGGGACGGGCTATGGCTACACCTTC	CASSSNRGTGYGYTF
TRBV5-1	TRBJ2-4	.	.	TGCGCCAGCAGCTTAACGACTGAAAACATTCAGTACTTC	CASSLTTENIQYF
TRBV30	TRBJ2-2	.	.	TGTGCCTGGAGTCTAGCGAGAAACACCGGGGAGCTGTTTTTT	CAWSLARNTGELFF
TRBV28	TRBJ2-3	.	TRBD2	TGTGCCAGCAGTTCCTCGGGACTACGAAAGACCGTGATAGGCACAGATACGCAGTATTTT	CASSSSGLRKTVIGTDTQYF
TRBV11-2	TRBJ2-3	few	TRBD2	TGTGCCAGCAGCTTAGGCCAGCGGGAGTTCACAGATACGCAGTATTTT	CASSLGQREFTDTQYF
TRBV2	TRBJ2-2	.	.	TGTGCCAGCAGTTTTCAAGACTACACCGGGGAGCTGTTTTTT	CASSFQDYTGELFF
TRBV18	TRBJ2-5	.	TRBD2	TGTGCCAGCTCACCCGGACTAGCGGGCGAGACCCAGTACTTC	CASSPGLAGETQYF
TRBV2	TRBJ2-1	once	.	TGTGCCAGCAATCCAGGTTTCAATGAGCAGTTCTTC	CASNPGFNEQFF
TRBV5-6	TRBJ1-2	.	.	TGTGCCAGCAGCTATGATATTCGCGACGACTATGGCTACACCTTC	CASSYDIRDDYGYTF
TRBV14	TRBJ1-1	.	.	TGTGCCAGCAGCTCGGGGACTGAAGCTTTCTTT	CASSSGTEAFF
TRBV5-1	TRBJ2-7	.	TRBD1	TGCGCCAGCAGCAAGGACAGGGCTCGCTACGAGCAGTACTTC	CASSKDRARYEQYF
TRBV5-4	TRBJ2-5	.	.	TGTGCCAGCAGCTTGGCACAGGAGGAGACCCAGTACTTC	CASSLAQEETQYF
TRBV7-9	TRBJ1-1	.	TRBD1	TGTGCCACTCGACAGGGGCGCGTCATGAACACTGAAGCTTTCTTT	CATRQGRVMNTEAFF
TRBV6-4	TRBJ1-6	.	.	TGTGCCAGCAGTGCGTCCCAGGGCATCACTTCACCCCTCCACTTT	CASSASQGITSPLHF
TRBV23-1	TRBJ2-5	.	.	TGCGCCAGCAGTCAAGGTAGGACCCAGTACTTC	CASSQGRTQYF
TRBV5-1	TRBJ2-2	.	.	TGCGCCAGCAGCTTGAGAAGGGGTGACACCGGGGAGCTGTTTTTT	CASSLRRGDTGELFF
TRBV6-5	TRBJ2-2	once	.	TGTGCCAGCAGTTACGCCCGCTCCGGGGAGCTGTTTTTT	CASSYARSGELFF
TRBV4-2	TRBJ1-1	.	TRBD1	TGTGCCAGCAGCTCCGGGGCGGGACAGGAAGCTTTCTTT	CASSSGAGQEAFF
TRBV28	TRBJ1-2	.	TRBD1	TGTGCCAGCAGTTTTGGGACAGAGGCTGGCTACACCTTC	CASSFGTEAGYTF
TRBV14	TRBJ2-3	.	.	TGTGCCAGCAGCCAAGAAGCTAGCAGCACAGATACGCAGTATTTT	CASSQEASSTDTQYF
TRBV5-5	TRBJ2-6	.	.	TGTGCCAGCGCTAGCGGGGACAGGGGCTCTGGGGCCAACGTCCTGACTTTC	CASASGDRGSGANVLTF
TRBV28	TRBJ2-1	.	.	TGTGCCAGCAGAGTGCCGGTGGGGAGCTCCTACAATGAGCAGTTCTTC	CASRVPVGSSYNEQFF
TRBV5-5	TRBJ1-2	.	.	TGTGCCAGCAGCCCCCAGACGACCTATGGCTACACCTTC	CASSPQTTYGYTF
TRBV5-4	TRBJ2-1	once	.	TGTGCCAGCAGCTTTGGGCCGAGCTCCTACAATGAGCAGTTCTTC	CASSFGPSSYNEQFF
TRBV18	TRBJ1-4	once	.	TGTGCCAGCTCCCCCGACGGGGCAGCAGTATATGGAAAACTGTTTTTT	CASSPDGAAVYGKLFF
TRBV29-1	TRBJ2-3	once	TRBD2	TGCAGCGTTGGGCGGGGGGCCCTACTTCACACAGATACGCAGTATTTT	CSVGRGALLHTDTQYF
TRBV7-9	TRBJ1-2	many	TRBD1	TGTGCCAGCAGCTTTAGTGACAGGGGTGCGAGAGGCTACACCTTC	CASSFSDRGARGYTF
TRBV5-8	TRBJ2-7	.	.	TGTGCCAGCAGCAATAGGGGGGGGAGTAACGAGCAGTACTTC	CASSNRGGSNEQYF
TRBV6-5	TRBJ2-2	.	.	TGCGCCAGCAGTTTCCAACAGGGAATTAACACCGGGGAGCTGTTTTTT	CASSFQQGINTGELFF
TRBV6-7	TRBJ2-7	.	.	TGTGCCAGCAGTTACCCAGGGAGACGCCTAGACGACGAGCAGTACTTC	CASSYPGRRLDDEQYF